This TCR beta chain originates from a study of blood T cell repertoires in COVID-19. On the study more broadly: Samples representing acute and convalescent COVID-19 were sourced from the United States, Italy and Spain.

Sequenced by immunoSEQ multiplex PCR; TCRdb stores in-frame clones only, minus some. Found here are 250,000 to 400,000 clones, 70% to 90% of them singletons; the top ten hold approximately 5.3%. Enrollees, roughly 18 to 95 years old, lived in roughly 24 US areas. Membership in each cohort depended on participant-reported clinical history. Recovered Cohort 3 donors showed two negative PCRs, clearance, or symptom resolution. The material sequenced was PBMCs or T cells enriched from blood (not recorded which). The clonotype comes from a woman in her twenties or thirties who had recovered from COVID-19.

The CDR3 coding sequence is TGTGCCAGCAGCTTCCGGGACAGGGGCCGAGGTTCTGATTCACCCCTCCACTTT. Protein: CASSFRDRGRGSDSPLHF. This chain uses TRBV7-9 with TRBJ1-6; 10 bases are a match to TRBD1. CDR1 SEHNR and CDR2 FQNEAQ come from the germline V gene (reference sequence). CDR3 size: 18 residues. Trimming at V came to 3 bases and at J to 8 bases, leaving 13 bases not matched to a gene.